This is a list of T cell receptor beta chains from one sample in a study of T-cell reconstitution after alpha-beta-depleted transplantation in children. TCRdb analysed the PCR reads with MiXCR anew, one entry per CDR3 protein. This sample has some 400,000 distinct CDR3 sequences, with about a fifth found just once. The input for sequencing was PBMCs from the stem cell graft donor, taken from the stem cell graft. The receptors come from a human donor who donated a stem cell graft to a child with acute myeloid leukemia. Each CDR3 is given with its conserved first and last residue. The D gene is left open where the match is weak. Where a row states a size, it is once, few, many or the class of an expanded clone; other rows omit it.

abundance: few; j_gene: TRBJ2-5; d_gene: NA; len: 11; v_gene: TRBV6-6; CDR3aa: CASSSDETQYF; CDR3nt: TGTGCCAGCAGTAGCGACGAGACCCAGTACTTC
abundance: NA; j_gene: TRBJ2-7; d_gene: NA; len: 15; v_gene: TRBV6-2/TRBV6-3; CDR3aa: CASSYPLGVSYEQYF; CDR3nt: TGTGCCAGCAGTTATCCCTTAGGAGTCTCCTACGAGCAGTACTTC
abundance: few; j_gene: TRBJ2-7; d_gene: NA; len: 13; v_gene: TRBV28; CDR3aa: CASTQPGAYEQYF; CDR3nt: TGTGCCAGCACCCAGCCGGGGGCCTACGAGCAGTACTTC
abundance: few; j_gene: TRBJ2-2; d_gene: TRBD2; len: 15; v_gene: TRBV12-3/TRBV12-4; CDR3aa: CASSLLAGDTGELFF; CDR3nt: TGTGCCAGCAGCCTACTAGCGGGAGACACCGGGGAGCTGTTTTTT
abundance: NA; j_gene: TRBJ1-1; d_gene: NA; len: 16; v_gene: TRBV20-1; CDR3aa: CSARDTGILHYTEAFF; CDR3nt: TGCAGTGCTAGAGATACAGGGATACTCCACTACACTGAAGCTTTCTTT
abundance: NA; j_gene: TRBJ2-3; d_gene: NA; len: 16; v_gene: TRBV27; CDR3aa: CASSLSRRGLQDTQYF; CDR3nt: TGTGCCAGCAGTTTATCGCGGAGGGGGCTCCAAGATACGCAGTATTTT
abundance: many; j_gene: TRBJ2-1; d_gene: NA; len: 16; v_gene: TRBV12-3/TRBV12-4; CDR3aa: CASSLGPHGSYNEQFF; CDR3nt: TGTGCCAGCAGCCTCGGGCCACATGGTTCCTACAATGAGCAGTTCTTC
abundance: few; j_gene: TRBJ2-7; d_gene: NA; len: 13; v_gene: TRBV18; CDR3aa: CASSPTTVGEQYF; CDR3nt: TGTGCCAGCTCACCTACAACCGTGGGCGAGCAGTACTTC
abundance: few; j_gene: TRBJ2-1; d_gene: NA; len: 12; v_gene: TRBV28; CDR3aa: CASSTPTARPFF; CDR3nt: TGTGCCAGCAGTACGCCGACAGCCCGTCCGTTCTTC
abundance: once; j_gene: TRBJ2-5; d_gene: TRBD2; len: 15; v_gene: TRBV15; CDR3aa: CATSRDLSGSETQYF; CDR3nt: TGTGCCACCAGCAGAGATTTAAGCGGGAGTGAGACCCAGTACTTC
abundance: NA; j_gene: TRBJ2-1; d_gene: TRBD2; len: 17; v_gene: TRBV20-1; CDR3aa: CSAPRTSGRRVDNEQFF; CDR3nt: TGCAGTGCACCAAGGACTAGCGGGAGGAGGGTAGACAATGAGCAGTTCTTC
abundance: NA; j_gene: TRBJ2-7; d_gene: TRBD1; len: 14; v_gene: TRBV5-1; CDR3aa: CASSWPGGGYEQYF; CDR3nt: TGCGCCAGCAGCTGGCCAGGGGGCGGATACGAGCAGTACTTC
abundance: many; j_gene: TRBJ2-3; d_gene: TRBD2; len: 15; v_gene: TRBV6-5; CDR3aa: CASSSTSGDTDTQYF; CDR3nt: TGTGCCAGCAGTTCGACTAGCGGGGACACAGATACGCAGTATTTT
abundance: NA; j_gene: TRBJ2-2; d_gene: TRBD1; len: 16; v_gene: TRBV7-9; CDR3aa: CASSSDRGDYTGELFF; CDR3nt: TGTGCCAGCAGCTCGGACAGGGGGGACTACACCGGGGAGCTGTTTTTT
abundance: NA; j_gene: TRBJ2-2; d_gene: NA; len: 15; v_gene: TRBV3-1; CDR3aa: CASSPDLGNTGELFF; CDR3nt: TGTGCCAGCAGTCCCGATCTCGGGAACACCGGGGAGCTGTTTTTT
abundance: few; j_gene: TRBJ2-5; d_gene: NA; len: 14; v_gene: TRBV9; CDR3aa: CASSPGGTQETQYF; CDR3nt: TGTGCCAGCAGCCCTGGAGGGACCCAAGAGACCCAGTACTTC
abundance: once; j_gene: TRBJ2-1; d_gene: TRBD1; len: 14; v_gene: TRBV5-1; CDR3aa: CASSPGTGLNEQFF; CDR3nt: TGCGCCAGCAGCCCCGGGACAGGGCTAAATGAGCAGTTCTTC
abundance: NA; j_gene: TRBJ2-5; d_gene: NA; len: 16; v_gene: TRBV24-1; CDR3aa: CATSDLAFGGLETQYF; CDR3nt: TGTGCCACCAGTGATTTGGCATTTGGCGGGTTAGAGACCCAGTACTTC
abundance: few; j_gene: TRBJ2-1; d_gene: NA; len: 15; v_gene: TRBV5-1; CDR3aa: CASTGKGFGGNEQFF; CDR3nt: TGCGCCAGCACCGGGAAAGGGTTTGGAGGCAATGAGCAGTTCTTC
abundance: few; j_gene: TRBJ2-7; d_gene: NA; len: 12; v_gene: TRBV12-3/TRBV12-4; CDR3aa: CASSFWFYEQYF; CDR3nt: TGTGCCAGCAGTTTTTGGTTTTACGAGCAGTACTTC
abundance: NA; j_gene: TRBJ1-1; d_gene: NA; len: 14; v_gene: TRBV5-1; CDR3aa: CASSLEGHSTEAFF; CDR3nt: TGCGCCAGCAGCTTGGAGGGGCATAGCACTGAAGCTTTCTTT
abundance: NA; j_gene: TRBJ2-4; d_gene: TRBD2; len: 15; v_gene: TRBV29-1; CDR3aa: CSVGGGALAKNIQYF; CDR3nt: TGCAGCGTGGGGGGGGGAGCCCTAGCCAAAAACATTCAGTACTTC
abundance: NA; j_gene: TRBJ2-1; d_gene: NA; len: 14; v_gene: TRBV12-3/TRBV12-4; CDR3aa: CASSLARIGGEQFF; CDR3nt: TGTGCCAGCAGTTTAGCGCGGATTGGCGGAGAGCAGTTCTTC
abundance: NA; j_gene: TRBJ2-1; d_gene: TRBD2; len: 17; v_gene: TRBV12-3/TRBV12-4; CDR3aa: CASSPARSSGRDNEQFF; CDR3nt: TGTGCCAGCAGTCCCGCTCGTTCTAGCGGGAGGGACAATGAGCAGTTCTTC
abundance: NA; j_gene: TRBJ2-7; d_gene: NA; len: 11; v_gene: TRBV1; CDR3aa: CTSSRHYEQYF; CDR3nt: TGCACCAGCAGTCGCCACTACGAGCAGTACTTC
abundance: many; j_gene: TRBJ2-1; d_gene: TRBD2; len: 16; v_gene: TRBV6-5; CDR3aa: CASSYSAGLVAFEQFF; CDR3nt: TGTGCCAGCAGTTATTCCGCGGGACTAGTGGCTTTTGAGCAGTTCTTC
abundance: NA; j_gene: TRBJ2-1; d_gene: TRBD2; len: 14; v_gene: TRBV2; CDR3aa: CASSPPTSENEQFF; CDR3nt: TGTGCCAGCAGTCCCCCGACTAGCGAGAATGAGCAGTTCTTC
abundance: NA; j_gene: TRBJ2-2; d_gene: NA; len: 15; v_gene: TRBV12-3/TRBV12-4; CDR3aa: CASSNRDANTGELFF; CDR3nt: TGTGCCAGCAGTAACCGGGACGCCAACACCGGGGAGCTGTTTTTT
abundance: NA; j_gene: TRBJ2-2; d_gene: NA; len: 16; v_gene: TRBV7-8; CDR3aa: CASSLAYQSNTGELFF; CDR3nt: TGTGCCAGCAGCTTAGCTTACCAGTCGAACACCGGGGAGCTGTTTTTT
abundance: NA; j_gene: TRBJ2-6; d_gene: NA; len: 15; v_gene: TRBV7-2; CDR3aa: CASSLGGQLHNVLTF; CDR3nt: TGTGCCAGCAGCCTCGGGGGACAGCTCCACAACGTCCTGACTTTC
abundance: few; j_gene: TRBJ2-5; d_gene: NA; len: 12; v_gene: TRBV20-1; CDR3aa: CSARELRGTQYF; CDR3nt: TGCAGTGCTAGGGAGCTAAGGGGGACCCAGTACTTC
abundance: few; j_gene: TRBJ2-1; d_gene: NA; len: 14; v_gene: TRBV5-1; CDR3aa: CASSLRQDRNEQFF; CDR3nt: TGCGCCAGCAGCCTCCGACAGGATCGCAATGAGCAGTTCTTC
abundance: few; j_gene: TRBJ1-1; d_gene: NA; len: 16; v_gene: TRBV29-1; CDR3aa: CSVEFTRRGLNTEAFF; CDR3nt: TGCAGCGTTGAATTTACCCGACGAGGGTTGAACACTGAAGCTTTCTTT
abundance: NA; j_gene: TRBJ2-7; d_gene: TRBD2; len: 15; v_gene: TRBV30; CDR3aa: CAWIPGLAGAYEQYF; CDR3nt: TGTGCCTGGATCCCTGGGCTAGCGGGAGCCTACGAGCAGTACTTC
abundance: few; j_gene: TRBJ2-1; d_gene: TRBD2; len: 17; v_gene: TRBV20-1; CDR3aa: CSASNLVEGGSYNEQFF; CDR3nt: TGCAGTGCTAGTAACCTAGTGGAGGGAGGGTCCTACAATGAGCAGTTCTTC
abundance: many; j_gene: TRBJ2-1; d_gene: NA; len: 17; v_gene: TRBV4-2; CDR3aa: CASSQEYRTRVVNEQFF; CDR3nt: TGTGCCAGCAGCCAAGAATACCGCACTAGGGTGGTGAATGAGCAGTTCTTC
abundance: NA; j_gene: TRBJ2-5; d_gene: NA; len: 13; v_gene: TRBV29-1; CDR3aa: CSVAIEYQETQYF; CDR3nt: TGCAGCGTTGCCATTGAGTACCAAGAGACCCAGTACTTC
abundance: NA; j_gene: TRBJ2-2; d_gene: NA; len: 12; v_gene: TRBV7-2; CDR3aa: CASSSGTGELFF; CDR3nt: TGTGCCAGCAGCTCCGGCACCGGGGAGCTGTTTTTT
abundance: NA; j_gene: TRBJ2-1; d_gene: NA; len: 8; v_gene: TRBV6-6; CDR3aa: CASSYALF; CDR3nt: TGTGCCAGCAGTTATGCACTCTTC
abundance: few; j_gene: TRBJ2-4; d_gene: NA; len: 12; v_gene: TRBV12-3/TRBV12-4; CDR3aa: CASSFSQAIQYF; CDR3nt: TGTGCCAGCAGTTTCTCACAGGCCATTCAGTACTTC
abundance: NA; j_gene: TRBJ2-7; d_gene: TRBD2; len: 19; v_gene: TRBV7-1; CDR3aa: CASSSPRNSGVVSRHEQYF; CDR3nt: TGTGCCAGCAGCTCCCCCCGTAATAGCGGGGTAGTGAGCCGCCACGAGCAGTACTTC
abundance: few; j_gene: TRBJ2-1; d_gene: NA; len: 15; v_gene: TRBV5-1; CDR3aa: CASSQGPNSYNEQFF; CDR3nt: TGCGCCAGCAGCCAGGGCCCTAACTCCTACAATGAGCAGTTCTTC
abundance: few; j_gene: TRBJ2-3; d_gene: NA; len: 11; v_gene: TRBV7-8; CDR3aa: CASSTVEVQYF; CDR3nt: TGTGCCAGCAGCACAGTTGAAGTGCAGTATTTT